The clone carrying this TCR beta chain appeared many times. Its antigen is currently unknown. TCRdb reanalysed the reads using MiXCR and keeps one entry per CDR3 protein. The data show a few hundred thousand distinct CDR3 sequences, with approximately 8.3% seen just once and around 16% held by the top ten. Germline V gene data show CDR1 as SGHTA and CDR2 as FQGNSA. After removal of 5 bases from V and 6 bases from J, the junction contained 10 bases not matched to a gene. CDR3 size: 15 residues. These data originate in a study of T cell repertoires in cytomegalovirus infection. As for the study in general: It was the public TCR beta signatures that indicated both CMV infection and matching HLA type. Study-level findings and limits: The cumulative frequency of public TCR beta families distinguished individuals who carried CMV together with the relevant HLA. Ex vivo, HLA-C-restricted CMV-specific TCR beta clonotypes prevailed over the rest of the response.

The sequencing input was PBMCs. The receptor was isolated from a human donor in good health (CMV status not recorded). Some clones in this sample may be carry-over from other donors' samples. The rearrangement links TRBV7-2 to TRBJ2-5; the match to TRBD1 covers 9 bases. CDR3 sequence reads: CASSPDRGRLQTQYF. The DNA for the CDR3 is TGTGCCAGCAGCCCGGACAGGGGCCGCCTCCAGACCCAGTACTTC.